This TCR beta chain was sequenced for a study of cytotoxic CD8 clonotypes in ibrutinib-treated CLL. About the study: Partial responders roughly 25, complete 2; roughly 12 progressed and about 15 stayed in remission by median roughly 73 months. An average of 255,043 productive templates and 94,082 productive rearrangements was obtained per sample.

The targeted sequencing depth was 1 in 200,000 to 1 in 1 million T cells. Clones were sequenced by immunoSEQ multiplex PCR, and TCRdb holds only the in-frame ones, with some missing. The sample has roughly 200,000 clones; 60% to 80% are singletons. From germline, CDR1 is MNHEY and CDR2 SMNVEV (reference sequence). V shed 0 bases and J shed 7 bases, with 4 bases lying between them. The CDR3 has 12 amino acids. A word on this clone: Its antigen is undetermined.

Study-level points and caveats: Treatment left the uncommon public clonotypes either contracted or stable in frequency.

The clonotype comes from a human donor with chronic lymphocytic leukemia. The chain links TRBV27 to TRBJ2-1; D ambiguous. The specimen comprised PBMCs, sampled after 12 months of ibrutinib treatment. CDR3 DNA sequence: TGTGCCAGCAGTTTATCGCGGAATGAGCAGTTCTTC. Amino acids: CASSLSRNEQFF.